These 26 T cell receptor beta chains were all obtained from the same sample, sequenced in a study of Graves' ophthalmopathy and Graves' hyperthyroidism. Scientists amplified the TCR beta CDR3 regions from RNA transcripts. After a first-round RT-PCR with HTBI primers, a second-round multiplex PCR was run. Via MiXCR, TCRdb re-called the multiplex PCR reads, giving one row per CDR3 protein. This repertoire shows 650,000 to 800,000 distinct CDR3 sequences, about 41% found once; its top ten account for 3% to 4%. Specimen: peripheral blood. Every receptor here comes from an adult man with Graves' ophthalmopathy.

V usage is TRBV29-1 and J usage is TRBJ1-3; D unclear. The CDR3 is made up of 14 amino acids. The V end was cut by 7 bases, the J end by 3 bases, with 16 bases between. Germline loops: CDR1 SQVTM, CDR2 ANQGSEA. The CDR3 sequence is CSAASKGDGNTIYF. In DNA, the CDR3 is TGCAGCGCCGCCAGCAAGGGCGATGGAAACACCATATATTTT.

CDR3 residues: CSVEEPSGEQYF. The DNA of the CDR3 is TGCAGCGTTGAAGAACCTAGCGGGGAGCAGTACTTC. The chain is built from TRBV29-1 and TRBJ2-7; 8 nucleotides agree with TRBD2. Germline values: CDR1 SQVTM, CDR2 ANQGSEA. The CDR3 sequence is 12 residues long. Trimming took 0 bases from V and 7 from J; bases not matched to a gene: 2.

This clonotype was observed at least ten times. The chain links TRBV29-1 to TRBJ2-7; no clear D. This CDR3 contains 12 residues. Germline V gene sequence: CDR1 SQVTM, CDR2 ANQGSEA. V lost 4 bases to trimming and J lost 0 bases, with 7 bases between them. CDR3 protein: CSVGPSSYEQYF. The CDR3 DNA follows: TGCAGCGTTGGGCCTAGCTCCTACGAGCAGTACTTC.

The rearrangement links TRBV20-1 to TRBJ1-5; a weak D match, TRBD1 (6 bases). Trimming shortened V by 3 bases and J by 1 base, and 16 bases separated the two germline ends. Germline CDR1 is DFQATT and CDR2 is SNEGSKA (reference sequence). The CDR3 has 16 residues. The CDR3 region is CSASWTVISSNQPQHF. CDR3 DNA sequence: TGCAGTGCTAGTTGGACAGTAATTAGCAGCAATCAGCCCCAGCATTTT.

V usage is TRBV5-1 and J usage is TRBJ1-2; 7 positions match TRBD1. The germline gives CDR1 SGHRS, CDR2 YFSETQ. The CDR3 has 14 amino acids. V was clipped by 0 bases and J by 7 bases; unmatched bases: 6. CDR3 protein: CASSLGGQEAGYTF. The DNA for the CDR3 is TGCGCCAGCAGCTTGGGAGGACAGGAGGCTGGCTACACCTTC. The variable domain in full, with the rest retrieved from reference TRBV5-1 and TRBJ1-2, is KAGVTQTPRYLIKTRGQQVTLSCSPISGHRSVSWYQQTPGQGLQFLFEYFSETQRNKGNFPGRFSGRQFSNSRSEMNVSTLELGDSALYLCASSLGGQEAGYTFGSGTRLTVV.

V usage is TRBV25-1 and J usage is TRBJ1-5, with a possible D match to TRBD1 (5 bases). The length of the CDR3 is 14 residues. Germline-derived CDR1 and CDR2 are MGHDK and SYGVNS. Trimming removed 1 base from V and 14 bases from J, with 18 bases in between. CDR3 in DNA: TGTGCCAGCAGTGAATCCGGGACTAGCCTATACGAGCATTTT. Residues: CASSESGTSLYEHF. Filled out from reference TRBV25-1 and TRBJ1-5, the complete variable domain reads EADIYQTPRYLVIGTGKKITLECSQTMGHDKMYWYQQDPGMELHLIHYSYGVNSTEKGDLSSESTVSRIRTEHFPLTLESARPSHTSQYLCASSESGTSLYEHFGDGTRLSIL.

This clonotype was seen at least ten times. This CDR3 reads CASSDGRGTSPLHF. The DNA of the CDR3 is TGCGCCAGCAGTGATGGGCGAGGGACTTCACCCCTCCACTTT. V and J are TRBV10-2 and TRBJ1-6; D is perhaps TRBD1 (5 bases). The germline gives CDR1 WSHSY, CDR2 SAAADI. V shed 3 bases and J shed 9 bases, with 12 bases lying between them. There are 14 residues in the CDR3.

The V gene is TRBV7-2, the J gene TRBJ2-7; 13 bases line up with TRBD2. Germline CDR1 SGHTA, CDR2 FQGNSA. Trimming removed 5 bases from V and 0 bases from J; junction bases left unmatched: 10. The CDR3 has 18 residues. The DNA for the CDR3 is TGTGCCAGCAGCCAATACGGACTAGCGGGAGCGTCCTCCTACGAGCAGTACTTC. Protein: CASSQYGLAGASSYEQYF.

This clonotype was recorded at least ten times. As DNA, the CDR3 is TGTGCCAGCAGTTTCAGGAACTACGAGCAGTACTTC. This translates into CASSFRNYEQYF. This chain links TRBV12-3 or TRBV12-4 with TRBJ2-7; D gene uncertain. The CDR3 consists of 12 residues. V was clipped by 3 bases and J by 3 bases, with 6 bases between them.

In its sample, this clonotype was seen a few times. The chain recombines TRBV5-1 with TRBJ2-7; a weak D match, TRBD1 (6 bases). The CDR3 has 17 residues. V lost 4 bases and J lost 1, with 21 bases in between. The germline V gene has CDR1 SGHRS and CDR2 YFSETQ. CDR3 sequence: CASSLWTDTLSSYEQYF. The CDR3 nucleotides are TGCGCCAGCAGCCTATGGACAGACACCTTATCATCCTACGAGCAGTACTTC.

The chain combines TRBV7-2 with TRBJ2-2, with 7 bases identical to TRBD2. This CDR3 region has 15 residues. V gave up 3 bases and J gave up 3 bases; unmatched junction bases: 4. Germline loops: CDR1 SGHTA, CDR2 FQGNSA. This CDR3 reads CASSLSLADTGELFF. CDR3 DNA: TGTGCCAGCAGCTTGTCGCTAGCGGACACCGGGGAGCTGTTTTTT.

V usage is TRBV5-1 and J usage is TRBJ2-5, with 7 nucleotides matching TRBD1. Germline CDR1 SGHRS, CDR2 YFSETQ. The CDR3 length is 14 residues. J gave up 7 bases and V 3 bases, and 9 bases lay outside the gene matches. The CDR3 sequence: CASSSEGGWGTQYF. CDR3 DNA sequence: TGCGCCAGCAGCTCGGAAGGGGGCTGGGGGACCCAGTACTTC. Variable domain in full (rest from reference TRBV5-1 and TRBJ2-5): KAGVTQTPRYLIKTRGQQVTLSCSPISGHRSVSWYQQTPGQGLQFLFEYFSETQRNKGNFPGRFSGRQFSNSRSEMNVSTLELGDSALYLCASSSEGGWGTQYFGPGTRLLVL.

Many counts were recorded for this clonotype. The chain has TRBV7-2 and TRBJ1-1; D gene unclear. Looked up from germline, CDR1 is SGHTA and CDR2 is FQGNSA. The CDR3 extends over 14 amino acids. Trimming took off 3 bases at V and 1 base at J, with 9 bases between the two ends. For the CDR3, the DNA is TGTGCCAGCAGCTTGAGGGCAGGGAACACTGAAGCTTTCTTT. Protein: CASSLRAGNTEAFF.

This clonotype appeared once. Its ends do not fully match the called genes, so a read error is possible. J is TRBJ1-5 and V is TRBV6-6; no firm D call. Germline V gives CDR1 MNHNY, CDR2 SVGAGI (reference sequence). The CDR3 totals 9 residues. The CDR3 loop is CASSQTQHF. The CDR3 DNA sequence: TGTGCCAGCAGTCAGACCCAGCATTTT.

This clonotype was recorded many times. The V and J genes are TRBV19 and TRBJ2-2; D gene uncertain. Looked up from germline, CDR1 is LNHDA and CDR2 is SQIVND (reference sequence). Trimming cost V 3 bases and J 3 bases, with 5 bases left between them. This CDR3 has 13 residues. CDR3 region: CASSMVDTGELFF. CDR3 nucleotide sequence: TGTGCCAGTAGTATGGTCGACACCGGGGAGCTGTTTTTT.

This clonotype was seen a few times. The chain carries TRBV5-1 and TRBJ2-7; 7 bases fit TRBD2. The junction had 2 bases not matched to a gene; V was cut back by 0 bases and J by 2 bases. CDR3 length: 14 residues. The germline V gene encodes CDR1 SGHRS and CDR2 YFSETQ. CDR3 amino acids: CASSLVRGAYEQYF. For the CDR3, the DNA is TGCGCCAGCAGCTTGGTTCGGGGGGCCTACGAGCAGTACTTC.

This clonotype was recorded many times. The rearrangement uses TRBV12-3 or TRBV12-4 and TRBJ1-1, with D perhaps matching TRBD1 (6 bases). This CDR3 has 16 residues. V gave up 1 base and J gave up 7 bases, with 19 bases separating them. Here the CDR3 reads CASSLEGGDGKREAFF. In DNA, the CDR3 is TGTGCCAGCAGTTTAGAAGGGGGGGACGGTAAACGTGAAGCTTTCTTT.

This clonotype was picked up a small number of times. The rearrangement joins TRBV30 to TRBJ2-5; a weak D match, TRBD1 (5 bases). V was shortened by 0 bases and J by 3 bases, with 8 bases between the two germline ends. From germline, CDR1 is GTSNPN and CDR2 SVGIG (reference sequence). The CDR3 sequence is 13 residues long. The CDR3 spells CAWSVLREETQYF. The CDR3, as DNA: TGTGCCTGGAGTGTACTCAGGGAAGAGACCCAGTACTTC.

This clonotype was observed at least ten times. The V call is TRBV6-6, the J call TRBJ1-1, with D unclear. Trimming shortened V by 3 bases and J by 0 bases, and 11 bases separated the two germline ends. The CDR3 is made up of 15 amino acids. CDR1 and CDR2 from the germline V gene are MNHNY and SVGAGI (reference sequence). The CDR3 loop reads CASSYPTAMNTEAFF. The DNA for the CDR3 is TGTGCCAGCAGTTATCCGACGGCCATGAACACTGAAGCTTTCTTT.

The CDR3 region has the DNA TGTGCCAGCAGCTTGGAACTAGTCTACGAGCAGTACTTC. Translating gives CASSLELVYEQYF. J is TRBJ2-7 and V is TRBV5-4; D may be TRBD2 (5 bases). Germline CDR1 and CDR2: SGHNT and YYREEE (reference sequence). V lost 0 bases, J lost 3 bases, and 7 bases lay in between. The CDR3 is 13 residues long.

This clonotype has a count of ten or more. The rearrangement joins TRBV15 to TRBJ2-2; TRBD2 agrees at 7 bases. The CDR3 runs to 17 residues. The germline gives CDR1 LNHNV, CDR2 YYDKDF (reference sequence). The V segment lost 0 bases and the J segment 6 bases; nucleotides outside the gene matches: 10. The CDR3 loop is CATSRDGAGEVAGELFF. The CDR3 coding sequence is TGTGCCACCAGCAGAGATGGGGCGGGGGAGGTTGCCGGGGAGCTGTTTTTT.

As for this clonotype: Just one base apart from a much larger clone, this may be a read error. The chain joins TRBV5-1 to TRBJ2-7; 8 bases are shared with TRBD1. The CDR3 sequence is 14 residues long. Looked up from germline, CDR1 is SGHRS and CDR2 is YFSETQ. CDR3 sequence: CASSVGQDSYERYF. The DNA of the CDR3 is TGCGCCAGCAGCGTGGGACAGGATTCCTACGAGCGGTACTTC.

This clonotype has a handful of counts. The CDR3 is CASSRDGGQETQYF. The CDR3 coding sequence is TGTGCCAGCAGTCGAGACGGCGGCCAAGAGACCCAGTACTTC. This sequence joins TRBV7-9 and TRBJ2-5; D call uncertain. The CDR3 sequence is 14 residues long. V gave up 6 bases and J gave up 1 base, with 12 bases separating them. Looked up from germline, CDR1 is SEHNR and CDR2 is FQNEAQ (reference sequence). Full variable domain (rest looked up from reference TRBV7-9 and TRBJ2-5): DTGVSQNPRHKITKRGQNVTFRCDPISEHNRLYWYRQTLGQGPEFLTYFQNEAQLEKSRLLSDRFSAERPKGSFSTLEIQRTEQGDSAMYLCASSRDGGQETQYFGPGTRLLVL.

This clonotype was found many times. The rearrangement links TRBV6-1 to TRBJ1-6; 7 bases agree with TRBD1. CDR1 is MNHNS, CDR2 SASEGT, per germline. This CDR3 contains 14 residues. The V segment lost 6 bases and the J segment 7 bases; nucleotides outside the gene matches: 6. CDR3 nucleotide sequence: TGTGCCAGCAGCCCAGGGACAGAGAATTCACCCCTCCACTTT. It encodes CASSPGTENSPLHF.

Of note for this clonotype: The junction differs from germline at one of its ends, possibly a read error. The chain couples TRBV15 to TRBJ2-6, with 7 bases aligning to TRBD1. CDR3 length: 14 amino acids. CDR1 and CDR2 (germline): LNHNV, YYDKDF (reference sequence). CDR3 sequence: CATSRATGVNVLTF. The CDR3 nucleotides read TGTGCCACCAGCAGAGCTACAGGGGTCAACGTCCTGACTTTC.

The table lists this clonotype with a few counts. The J gene is TRBJ1-5, the V gene TRBV27; perhaps TRBD1 as D (5 bases). There are 13 residues in the CDR3. V was trimmed by 5 bases and J by 5 bases, leaving 10 bases between them. CDR1 is MNHEY, CDR2 SMNVEV, per germline (reference sequence). CDR3 in amino acids: CASSNRLDQPQHF. The CDR3 coding sequence is TGTGCCAGCAGTAACAGGCTGGATCAGCCCCAGCATTTT.